These 25 T cell receptor beta chains were all obtained from the same sample, sequenced in a study of shared clonotypes between healthy human individuals. Sequenced by immunoSEQ multiplex PCR; TCRdb stores in-frame clones only, minus some. The top ten clones hold almost 0.9% of a sample with about 1.1 million clones, around 77% of them seen once. Material: memory CD4+ T cells from PBMCs. Subset noted: CD45RA-negative fraction. These receptors were obtained from a man aged 18-30 years in good health. Some clones in this sample may be carry-over from other donors' samples.

This chain links TRBV28 with TRBJ1-2, with 8 bases that match TRBD1. J was trimmed by 0 bases and V by 5 bases; bases with no gene match: 5. CDR3 length equals 15 residues. The germline V gene encodes CDR1 MDHEN and CDR2 SYDVKM. DNA for the CDR3: TGTGCCAGCAGTGTAGGGACAGGATCTAACTATGGCTACACCTTC. Encoded protein: CASSVGTGSNYGYTF.

The chain employs TRBV6-4 and TRBJ1-1, with a possible D match to TRBD1 (5 bases). This CDR3 region has 14 residues. Germline CDR1 MRHNA, CDR2 SNTAGT. V was trimmed by 0 bases and J by 11 bases, leaving 16 bases between them. The CDR3 region has the DNA TGTGCCAGCAGTGACTCCAATAACGGACATCGGGCTTTCTTT. Its protein is CASSDSNNGHRAFF.

This clone has a handful of counts. CDR3 in DNA: TGTGCCACCAGCAGAGGACTAGCGGGAGCCAATGAGCAGTTCTTC. Protein: CATSRGLAGANEQFF. This chain connects TRBV15 to TRBJ2-1, with 12 bases matching TRBD2. CDR3 length equals 15 residues. Germline values: CDR1 LNHNV, CDR2 YYDKDF (reference sequence). V was pared by 1 base and J by 6 bases, with 1 base of the junction left unmatched.

This clone showed up just a few times. The genes are TRBV7-3 and TRBJ2-1; a possible D gene is TRBD2 (5 bases). The CDR3 is 13 amino acids. Germline CDR1 and CDR2: SGHTA and FQGTGA. V was cut by 3 bases and J by 13 bases, with 16 bases left in between. CDR3 sequence: CASSFQPSNPQFF. DNA of the CDR3: TGTGCCAGCAGCTTCCAACCTAGCAACCCTCAGTTCTTC.

This clone showed up just a few times. At the DNA level, this CDR3 is encoded by other sequences in the same sample as well. The chain combines TRBV7-2 with TRBJ1-1; D gene uncertain. Germline V gene sequence: CDR1 SGHTA, CDR2 FQGNSA. The ends were cut back, 3 bases at V and 3 bases at J, with 8 bases in the middle. The CDR3 sequence is 13 residues long. The CDR3 DNA sequence: TGTGCCAGCAGCTTCCATCGGGACACTGAAGCTTTCTTT. Protein product: CASSFHRDTEAFF.

The chain is built from TRBV18 and TRBJ2-3, with D perhaps matching TRBD1 (5 bases). V was trimmed by 1 base and J by 5 bases, leaving 13 bases between them. Germline CDR1 is KGHSH and CDR2 is LQKENI. CDR3 length equals 15 residues. The CDR3 DNA follows: TGTGCCAGCTCACCACAGGGGATGGCCCTAGATACGCAGTATTTT. This gives the protein CASSPQGMALDTQYF.

Remarks on this clone: Additional DNA sequences in this sample encode the identical CDR3. The chain carries TRBV2 and TRBJ2-5, with D perhaps given as TRBD1 or TRBD2 (5 bases each). V was trimmed by 3 bases and J by 4 bases, leaving 9 bases between them. CDR1 SNHLY and CDR2 FYNNEI come from the germline V gene. This CDR3 comprises 13 residues. This chain's CDR3 is CASSDRGRETQYF. The CDR3 DNA reads as TGTGCCAGCAGTGACCGGGGCCGAGAGACCCAGTACTTC.

The chain uses TRBV7-8 and TRBJ1-3; the match to TRBD1 covers 7 bases. CDR1 and CDR2 from the germline V gene are SGHVS and FQNEAQ. V was clipped by 3 bases and J by 3 bases; unmatched bases: 8. The length of the CDR3 is 16 residues. CDR3 coding DNA: TGTGCCAGCAGCTTGGGAACTACAGGGGTTGGAAACACCATATATTTT. Protein: CASSLGTTGVGNTIYF.

The chain recombines TRBV7-9 with TRBJ1-2; D ambiguous. The CDR3 contains 13 residues. Trimming shortened V by 8 bases and J by 4 bases, and 14 bases separated the two germline ends. The germline V gene encodes CDR1 SEHNR and CDR2 FQNEAQ (reference sequence). The CDR3 reads CASANWPGYGYTF. CDR3 sequence (DNA): TGTGCCAGCGCCAACTGGCCAGGCTATGGCTACACCTTC.

V is TRBV23-1 and J is TRBJ1-3; 7 positions match TRBD1. TRBV23-1 is identified as an open reading frame with a role that is uncertain. The CDR3 length is 18 residues. With V trimmed by 1 base and J by 4 bases, 13 bases remained unmatched. The CDR3 loop is CASSQCPRPGQTGNTIYF. As DNA, the CDR3 is TGCGCCAGCAGTCAATGCCCCCGACCGGGACAGACAGGAAACACCATATATTTT.

The V call is TRBV6-1, the J call TRBJ1-2, with D unclear. The germline V gene encodes CDR1 MNHNS and CDR2 SASEGT. V was pared by 4 bases and J by 3 bases, with 9 bases between. This CDR3 is built from 13 residues. This CDR3 reads CASSGTVDYGYTF. Written as DNA, the CDR3 is TGTGCCAGCAGTGGGACGGTGGACTATGGCTACACCTTC.

The chain is built from TRBV2 and TRBJ2-1; D gene uncertain. The CDR3 has 16 amino acids. Germline V CDR1 and CDR2: SNHLY, FYNNEI. Trimming pared 1 base from V and 0 bases from J, leaving 10 bases between. CDR3 protein: CASSEVSYRSYNEQFF. The CDR3 DNA sequence: TGTGCCAGCAGTGAAGTTAGCTACCGCTCCTACAATGAGCAGTTCTTC.

Details on this clone: Other DNA sequences within the sample encode an identical CDR3. The chain employs TRBV7-2 and TRBJ2-5; weak D call: TRBD2 (6 bases). The CDR3 totals 17 residues. Germline V gene sequence: CDR1 SGHTA, CDR2 FQGNSA. V was cut by 5 bases and J by 5 bases, with 24 bases left in between. CDR3 residues: CASSRLPGLLVVETQYF. The CDR3 region has the DNA TGTGCCAGCAGCCGGCTCCCTGGACTACTAGTGGTGGAGACCCAGTACTTC.

This chain connects TRBV5-4 to TRBJ1-2; the match to TRBD1 covers 9 bases. The CDR3 is made up of 13 amino acids. V lost 2 bases and J lost 6; bases outside the gene matches: 2. Germline CDR1 reads SGHNT; CDR2 reads YYREEE (reference sequence). CDR3 residues: CASSFNRGHGYTF. The CDR3 DNA is TGTGCCAGCAGCTTCAACAGGGGGCATGGCTACACCTTC.

This chain links TRBV18 with TRBJ2-2, with 9 bases aligning to TRBD2. V shed 0 bases, J shed 3 bases, and the junction held 5 bases outside the gene matches. This CDR3 contains 17 residues. Germline-derived CDR1 and CDR2 are KGHSH and LQKENI. CDR3 amino acids: CASSPPSGLADTGELFF. The CDR3 DNA reads as TGTGCCAGCTCACCACCGTCGGGACTAGCCGACACCGGGGAGCTGTTTTTT.

Details on this clone: A read error may be the cause here, since a much bigger clone is one base away. Other DNA sequences within the sample encode an identical CDR3. The chain carries TRBV7-9 and TRBJ2-3; D not certain. CDR3 size: 12 residues. Between the trimmed V and J ends, which lost 1 base and 4 bases, there was a span of 3 bases. The V gene's germline CDR1 is SEHNR and CDR2 FQNEAQ (reference sequence). The CDR3 bases are TGTGCCAGCAGCTTAGGGGCAGATACGCAGTATTTT. Its translation is CASSLGADTQYF.

V and J are TRBV28 and TRBJ2-1; 14 nucleotides match TRBD2. This CDR3 has 15 residues. V lost 6 bases to trimming and J lost 8 bases; unmatched junction nucleotides: 6. From germline, CDR1 is MDHEN and CDR2 SYDVKM. CDR3 in amino acids: CASRSGLAGGYEQFF. CDR3 DNA sequence: TGTGCCAGCAGATCCGGACTAGCGGGAGGATATGAGCAGTTCTTC.

This rearrangement joins TRBV27 to TRBJ2-7; 8 nucleotides agree with TRBD2. Losses at the gene ends were 6 bases for V and 1 base for J; bases not matched to a gene: 17. Germline assignment: CDR1 MNHEY and CDR2 SMNVEV (reference sequence). The CDR3 is 18 residues long. DNA for the CDR3: TGTGCCAGCAGCCCTCAACGGGGGGGCAGAAACCCGTCCTACGAGCAGTACTTC. Encoded protein: CASSPQRGGRNPSYEQYF.

This sequence joins TRBV4-1 and TRBJ2-1; D is undetermined. The germline V and J ends were trimmed by 3 bases and 4 bases, with 13 bases remaining between them. Germline values: CDR1 MGHRA, CDR2 YSYEKL. This CDR3 is 15 amino acids long. The CDR3 coding sequence is TGCGCCAGCAGCCAGCCCCCCTCTTATTACAATGAGCAGTTCTTC. Translated: CASSQPPSYYNEQFF.

The rearrangement links TRBV29-1 to TRBJ2-3; 8 nucleotides align to TRBD1. CDR1 SQVTM and CDR2 ANQGSEA come from the germline V gene. The CDR3 is 15 amino acids. Losses at the gene ends were 4 bases for V and 4 bases for J; bases not matched to a gene: 10. The CDR3 loop is CSVVGLDRASDTQYF. In nucleotides, the CDR3 is TGCAGCGTTGTCGGGTTGGACAGGGCCTCAGATACGCAGTATTTT.

Note on this clone: This sample includes further DNA sequences coding for the same CDR3. The V call is TRBV7-9, the J call TRBJ1-1; D gene ambiguous. Germline values: CDR1 SEHNR, CDR2 FQNEAQ (reference sequence). CDR3 length equals 16 residues. The V and J ends lost 1 base and 4 bases respectively, with 16 bases between them. The CDR3 here is CASSLGAGEKVTEAFF. The CDR3, as DNA: TGTGCCAGCAGCTTAGGTGCGGGAGAGAAAGTCACTGAAGCTTTCTTT.

The chain employs TRBV11-3 and TRBJ2-3; D may correspond to TRBD1 or TRBD2 (5 bases each). Germline CDR1 and CDR2: SGHNT and YENEEA. Trimming removed 5 bases from V and 2 bases from J, with 11 bases in between. The CDR3 extends over 14 amino acids. This CDR3 reads CASSPGPNTDTQYF. The CDR3 region has the DNA TGTGCCAGCAGCCCGGGACCCAACACAGATACGCAGTATTTT.

The chain combines TRBV28 with TRBJ1-3, with TRBD1 as a possible D gene (6 bases). This CDR3 has 15 amino acids. Germline CDR1 is MDHEN and CDR2 is SYDVKM. V gave up 7 bases and J gave up 2 bases, with 15 bases separating them. The CDR3 DNA reads TGTGCCAGCACCAAACAGGGAGGGACTGGAAACACCATATATTTT. Amino acids: CASTKQGGTGNTIYF. Full variable domain (remainder filled in from reference TRBV28 and TRBJ1-3): DVKVTQSSRYLVKRTGEKVFLECVQDMDHENMFWYRQDPGLGLRLIYFSYDVKMKEKGDIPEGYSVSREKKERFSLILESASTNQTSMYLCASTKQGGTGNTIYFGEGSWLTVV.

V usage is TRBV28 and J usage is TRBJ1-6; D ambiguous. Trimming cost V 6 bases and J 7 bases, with 16 bases left between them. The CDR3 runs to 15 residues. The germline gives CDR1 MDHEN, CDR2 SYDVKM. The CDR3: CASRAAGVGNSPLHF. In nucleotides, the CDR3 is TGTGCCAGCAGGGCCGCGGGAGTGGGCAATTCACCCCTCCACTTT.

The CDR3 protein is CASSQLRDGVRYF. The CDR3 DNA is TGTGCCAGCAGCCAATTAAGGGACGGAGTGAGGTACTTC. The chain links TRBV14 to TRBJ2-7; either TRBD1 or TRBD2 may fit D (5 bases each). Germline lookup yields CDR1 SGHDN and CDR2 FVKESK. V was cut by 2 bases and J by 12 bases, with 17 bases left in between. This CDR3 is built from 13 residues.